This entry lists 17 T cell receptor beta chains sequenced from one sample in a study of blood T cell repertoires in COVID-19. Only in-frame clones appear in the TCRdb table, and some are missing; sequencing was by immunoSEQ multiplex PCR. This table has about 71,000 clones, about 80% appearing once. The specimen sequenced was peripheral blood. All receptors derive from a man in his sixties or seventies with acute or convalescent COVID-19.

The chain uses TRBV27 and TRBJ1-6; the match to TRBD1 covers 9 bases. CDR3 size: 14 residues. J was trimmed by 11 bases and V by 2 bases; bases with no gene match: 4. CDR1 is MNHEY, CDR2 SMNVEV, per germline (reference sequence). The CDR3 nucleotides are TGTGCCAGCAGTTTAGGGACAGGGAGGACACCCCTCCACTTT. Translating it yields CASSLGTGRTPLHF.

The gene calls are TRBV7-3 and TRBJ2-6; no firm D call. V lost 2 bases and J 0 bases, leaving 5 bases between the germline ends. The germline CDR1 and CDR2 sequences are SGHTA and FQGTGA. The CDR3 totals 15 residues. CDR3 nucleotide sequence: TGTGCCAGCAGCTTAGGGCTCTCTGGGGCCAACGTCCTGACTTTC. Amino acids: CASSLGLSGANVLTF.

CDR3 region: CASSATGLTTNQPQHF. CDR3 nucleotide sequence: TGTGCCAGCAGCGCAACGGGACTTACGACCAATCAGCCCCAGCATTTT. The gene calls are TRBV9 and TRBJ1-5; D possibly corresponds to TRBD1 (5 bases). The CDR3 extends over 16 amino acids. V lost 3 bases and J lost 3, with 16 bases in between. The germline CDR1 and CDR2 sequences are SGDLS and YYNGEE.

In this sample, this clone turned up once. The gene calls are TRBV18 and TRBJ2-5, with 9 bases lining up with TRBD1. Trimming cost V 2 bases and J 7 bases; bases outside gene matches: 8. The CDR3 extends over 15 amino acids. From germline, CDR1 is KGHSH and CDR2 LQKENI. CDR3: CASSPVGQGLWTQYF. CDR3 DNA: TGTGCCAGCTCACCAGTCGGACAGGGGCTTTGGACCCAGTACTTC.

The genes are TRBV5-4 and TRBJ2-7; D remains ambiguous. The CDR3 is 14 residues long. The germline V and J ends were trimmed by 0 bases and 1 base, with 8 bases remaining between them. Germline assignment: CDR1 SGHNT and CDR2 YYREEE (reference sequence). CDR3: CASSLEPLSYEQYF. Here the CDR3 DNA reads TGTGCCAGCAGCTTGGAGCCTCTTTCCTACGAGCAGTACTTC.

This chain connects TRBV11-2 to TRBJ1-4, with a possible D match to TRBD1 (5 bases). V lost 5 bases to trimming and J lost 5 bases, with 12 bases between them. The V gene's germline CDR1 is SGHAT and CDR2 FQNNGV. The CDR3 extends over 14 amino acids. The CDR3 DNA reads TGTGCCAGCAGCCCCGGGGGGGGAAATGAAAAACTGTTTTTT. Translating gives CASSPGGGNEKLFF.

The chain has TRBV5-3 and TRBJ2-3; D call uncertain. TRBV5-3 is recorded as an ORF, its role being uncertain. The CDR3 length is 14 residues. V was shortened by 1 base and J by 0 bases, with 6 bases between the two germline ends. CDR3 amino acids: CARSLKTSTDTQYF. Written as DNA, the CDR3 is TGTGCCAGAAGCTTGAAGACTAGCACAGATACGCAGTATTTT.

The CDR3 is CSASRTSGSRSETQYF. In nucleotides, the CDR3 is TGCAGTGCTAGTAGAACTAGCGGGAGTCGTTCGGAGACCCAGTACTTC. The V call is TRBV20-1, the J call TRBJ2-5, with 11 bases lining up with TRBD2. The germline V gene encodes CDR1 DFQATT and CDR2 SNEGSKA (reference sequence). The CDR3 runs 16 residues. J was trimmed by 5 bases and V by 3 bases; bases with no gene match: 11.

The rearrangement links TRBV5-4 to TRBJ1-1; TRBD1 aligns across 8 bases. The CDR3 runs 14 residues. V was pared by 4 bases and J by 4 bases, with 6 bases of the junction left unmatched. Germline V CDR1 and CDR2: SGHNT, YYREEE (reference sequence). The CDR3 coding sequence is TGTGCCAGCAGCCTTCAGGGGGCTGGCACTGAAGCTTTCTTT. Translation: CASSLQGAGTEAFF.

The chain links TRBV19 to TRBJ1-1; D is possibly TRBD1 (5 bases). The V end lost 7 bases, the J end lost 0 bases, and 24 bases lay between the germline ends. CDR1 is LNHDA, CDR2 SQIVND, per germline (reference sequence). The CDR3 length is 18 residues. CDR3 nucleotide sequence: TGTGCCAGTACTCTCACAGGACGGTTTAAGGGCTTGAACACTGAAGCTTTCTTT. Its protein is CASTLTGRFKGLNTEAFF.

The chain links TRBV28 to TRBJ1-2, with 8 bases aligning to TRBD1. Germline trimming cut 5 bases from V and 9 bases from J; bases unmatched to any gene: 14. Germline CDR1 is MDHEN and CDR2 is SYDVKM. The CDR3 extends over 15 amino acids. CDR3 sequence: CASSLYGGQGESYTF. CDR3 in DNA: TGTGCCAGCAGTCTCTACGGCGGACAGGGAGAGAGCTACACCTTC.

The rearrangement joins TRBV19 to TRBJ1-4, with TRBD1 matching over 7 bases. This CDR3 contains 15 residues. Germline CDR1 LNHDA, CDR2 SQIVND (reference sequence). V lost 4 bases to trimming and J lost 5 bases; unmatched junction nucleotides: 7. CDR3 nucleotides: TGTGCCAGTAGTAGACCGGGACAGTTAAATGAAAAACTGTTTTTT. It translates to CASSRPGQLNEKLFF.

This clone appeared once. The V and J genes are TRBV4-1 and TRBJ2-7; D gene unclear. Trimming took 0 bases from V and 0 from J, leaving 21 bases between them. Germline V gene lookup returns CDR1 MGHRA and CDR2 YSYEKL. CDR3 length: 19 amino acids. In DNA, the CDR3 is TGCGCCAGCAGCCAAGATCGTCCCTCAGAAAGTCCCTTCTCCTACGAGCAGTACTTC. Translation gives CASSQDRPSESPFSYEQYF.

V is TRBV25-1 and J is TRBJ2-1; 13 bases fit TRBD2. V was clipped by 1 base and J by 6 bases; unmatched bases: 3. CDR3 size: 16 residues. Germline V CDR1 and CDR2: MGHDK, SYGVNS. This chain's CDR3 is CASSEWTSGSGNEQFF. CDR3 in DNA: TGTGCCAGCAGTGAATGGACTAGCGGGAGCGGCAATGAGCAGTTCTTC.

The V gene is TRBV2, the J gene TRBJ1-5; 8 bases fit TRBD1. CDR3 size: 15 residues. The J segment lost 4 bases and the V segment lost 4 bases, leaving 6 bases of the junction unmatched. The germline V gene encodes CDR1 SNHLY and CDR2 FYNNEI. CDR3 sequence: CASSADRGGNQPQHF. Written as DNA, the CDR3 is TGTGCCAGCAGTGCAGACAGGGGTGGGAATCAGCCCCAGCATTTT.

The chain has TRBV18 and TRBJ2-3; the D gene is possibly TRBD2 (6 bases). Germline values: CDR1 KGHSH, CDR2 LQKENI. Trimming cost V 1 base and J 2 bases, with 13 bases left between them. CDR3 length equals 16 residues. The CDR3 is CASSPRGRRATDTQYF. In nucleotides, the CDR3 is TGTGCCAGCTCACCACGGGGGAGGAGGGCCACAGATACGCAGTATTTT. Together with reference TRBV18 and TRBJ2-3, the CDR3 gives the full variable domain: NAGVMQNPRHLVRRRGQEARLRCSPMKGHSHVYWYRQLPEEGLKFMVYLQKENIIDESGMPKERFSAEFPKEGPSILRIQQVVRGDSAAYFCASSPRGRRATDTQYFGPGTRLTVL.

The rearrangement uses TRBV11-3 and TRBJ2-5; 12 bases fit TRBD1. V shed 4 bases and J 3 bases; nucleotides not matched to a gene: 6. Germline-derived CDR1 and CDR2 are SGHNT and YENEEA. This CDR3 is built from 16 residues. CDR3 DNA: TGTGCCAGCAGCTCGGGACAGGGGGCTATGGAAGAGACCCAGTACTTC. It translates to CASSSGQGAMEETQYF.